The 15 T cell receptor beta chains reported below all come from one sample, sequenced in a study of identical twins. Each CDR3 protein is one row after TCRdb ran MiXCR on the 5' RACE reads. The table lists about 720,000 distinct CDR3 sequences, 8.6% of them singletons. The same data also contributed to another study, on yellow fever vaccine responses in identical twins.

The material sequenced was PBMCs. These receptors originate from a woman aged 18 to 35 in good health.

In its sample, this clonotype was seen many times. V and J are TRBV6-5 and TRBJ1-5; D perhaps matches TRBD1 (5 bases). From germline, CDR1 is MNHEY and CDR2 SVGAGI. V was cut by 4 bases and J by 0 bases, with 10 bases left in between. This CDR3 comprises 15 residues. CDR3 nucleotides: TGTGCCAGCAGTTCCCGGGGCAATAGCAATCAGCCCCAGCATTTT. Encoded protein: CASSSRGNSNQPQHF.

In its sample, this clonotype was seen a few times. The chain combines TRBV3-1 with TRBJ1-5; tentative D call: TRBD1 (6 bases). Trimming stripped 2 bases from V and 7 bases from J, with 12 bases between. Per germline, CDR1 LGHDT and CDR2 YNNKEL (reference sequence). This CDR3 is built from 14 residues. The CDR3: CASSQRRGGQPQHF. CDR3 coding DNA: TGTGCCAGCAGCCAACGGAGGGGGGGACAGCCCCAGCATTTT. Using reference TRBV3-1 and TRBJ1-5 for the parts outside the CDR3, the full variable domain is DTAVSQTPKYLVTQMGNDKSIKCEQNLGHDTMYWYKQDSKKFLKIMFSYNNKELIINETVPNRFSPKSPDKAHLNLHINSLELGDSAVYFCASSQRRGGQPQHFGDGTRLSIL.

The rearrangement joins TRBV10-3 to TRBJ2-2, with 10 bases aligning to TRBD1. The CDR3 totals 13 residues. V lost 11 bases, J lost 3 bases, and 3 bases stayed unmatched. CDR1 and CDR2 from the germline V gene are ENHRY and SYGVKD. The CDR3 region is CALGTGDTGELFF. In nucleotides, the CDR3 is TGTGCCCTGGGGACAGGGGACACCGGGGAGCTGTTTTTT.

The chain combines TRBV7-2 with TRBJ2-7; D unresolved. Germline V gene lookup returns CDR1 SGHTA and CDR2 FQGNSA. V was cut by 3 bases and J by 3 bases, with 9 bases left in between. This CDR3 has 13 amino acids. CDR3 region: CASSLVPNYEQYF. The CDR3 DNA is TGTGCCAGCAGCTTGGTACCAAACTACGAGCAGTACTTC.

This clonotype was recorded once. The gene calls are TRBV9 and TRBJ2-3, with D unclear. Germline-derived CDR1 and CDR2 are SGDLS and YYNGEE. The CDR3 is 14 residues long. V lost 2 bases, J lost 8 bases, and 15 bases lay in between. CDR3: CASSVVGTGGTQYF. The CDR3, as DNA: TGTGCCAGCAGCGTGGTTGGTACCGGCGGTACGCAGTATTTT.

A few counts support this clonotype. The rearrangement uses TRBV6-9 and TRBJ2-1; either TRBD1 or TRBD2 may fit D (5 bases each). Germline V gives CDR1 MNHGY, CDR2 SVAAGI. V lost 6 bases and J 8 bases, leaving 23 bases between the germline ends. The CDR3 spans 16 residues. DNA for the CDR3: TGTGCCAGCAGAATAGCTGGGGGTAGGGTACAATATGAGCAGTTCTTC. Protein: CASRIAGGRVQYEQFF.

This clonotype was observed a few times. This chain joins TRBV12-3 or TRBV12-4 and TRBJ2-1; D unresolved. The ends were cut back, 3 bases at V and 6 bases at J, with 15 bases in the middle. There are 15 residues in the CDR3. CDR3 sequence: CASSLRLPVGNEQFF. CDR3 nucleotides: TGTGCCAGCAGTTTGCGGCTTCCCGTAGGCAATGAGCAGTTCTTC.

In its sample, this clonotype was seen a few times. The rearrangement uses TRBV9 and TRBJ2-7; TRBD1 is a possible D gene (6 bases). Deletions cut 0 bases from V and 6 bases from J, with 13 bases between. This CDR3 comprises 14 residues. Per the germline V gene, CDR1 is SGDLS and CDR2 is YYNGEE. CDR3 region: CASSVEDSLPEQYF. CDR3 bases: TGTGCCAGCAGCGTAGAGGACAGTCTTCCCGAGCAGTACTTC.

This clonotype showed up many times. The chain carries TRBV6-2 or TRBV6-3 and TRBJ2-1; TRBD2 might be the D (5 bases). V was shortened by 5 bases and J by 6 bases, with 8 bases between the two germline ends. CDR3 length equals 12 residues. Germline loops: CDR1 MNHEY, CDR2 SVGEGT. In DNA, the CDR3 is TGTGCCAGCAGTCGGGGTTTCAATGAGCAGTTCTTC. Protein product: CASSRGFNEQFF.

In this sample, this clonotype turned up a few times. The rearrangement uses TRBV28 and TRBJ2-1; TRBD2 is a possible D gene (5 bases). The CDR3 is 15 residues long. The V gene's germline CDR1 is MDHEN and CDR2 SYDVKM. V lost 5 bases and J 9 bases, leaving 20 bases between the germline ends. The DNA of the CDR3 is TGTGCCAGCAGTCTACTAGGTTTAGGGAGCTCTGAGCAGTTCTTC. It is translated as CASSLLGLGSSEQFF.

The chain couples TRBV7-2 to TRBJ2-7; TRBD2 matches at 8 bases. Unmatched junction bases numbered 7, after V lost 7 bases and J lost 2 bases. The length of the CDR3 is 14 residues. Germline lookup yields CDR1 SGHTA and CDR2 FQGNSA. CDR3 DNA sequence: TGTGCCAGCATGAGCGGGGGAGGGGCCTACGAGCAGTACTTC. This codes for CASMSGGGAYEQYF.

This chain joins TRBV7-9 and TRBJ2-7; a weak D match, TRBD2 (6 bases). The CDR3 covers 11 residues. The V end lost 5 bases, the J end lost 9 bases, and 11 bases lay between the germline ends. Germline CDR1 reads SEHNR; CDR2 reads FQNEAQ (reference sequence). The CDR3 protein is CASSLLEGQYF. CDR3 DNA sequence: TGTGCCAGCAGCCTCCTGGAGGGGCAGTACTTC.

Here the CDR3 DNA reads TGCAGTGCTAGAGGGCCCGGGACTAGCGGGAGCGGAGATACGCAGTATTTT. The encoded protein is CSARGPGTSGSGDTQYF. The chain uses TRBV20-1 and TRBJ2-3, with 14 bases matching TRBD2. Germline trimming cut 1 base from V and 5 bases from J; bases unmatched to any gene: 8. CDR1 DFQATT and CDR2 SNEGSKA come from the germline V gene (reference sequence). The length of the CDR3 is 17 residues.

V and J are TRBV6-1 and TRBJ2-1, with 7 bases lining up with TRBD2. Unmatched junction bases numbered 5, after V lost 5 bases and J lost 4 bases. The V gene's germline CDR1 is MNHNS and CDR2 SASEGT. The CDR3 length is 14 residues. The CDR3 DNA sequence: TGTGCCAGCAGTCGATCTAGCGGATACAATGAGCAGTTCTTC. It yields the protein CASSRSSGYNEQFF.

The chain couples TRBV27 to TRBJ2-7; 8 positions match TRBD1. The germline CDR1 and CDR2 sequences are MNHEY and SMNVEV (reference sequence). The J segment lost 4 bases and the V segment lost 6 bases, leaving 11 bases of the junction unmatched. This CDR3 region has 15 residues. CDR3: CASSPFGTGPYEQYF. CDR3 nucleotide sequence: TGTGCCAGCAGCCCCTTTGGGACAGGCCCTTACGAGCAGTACTTC.